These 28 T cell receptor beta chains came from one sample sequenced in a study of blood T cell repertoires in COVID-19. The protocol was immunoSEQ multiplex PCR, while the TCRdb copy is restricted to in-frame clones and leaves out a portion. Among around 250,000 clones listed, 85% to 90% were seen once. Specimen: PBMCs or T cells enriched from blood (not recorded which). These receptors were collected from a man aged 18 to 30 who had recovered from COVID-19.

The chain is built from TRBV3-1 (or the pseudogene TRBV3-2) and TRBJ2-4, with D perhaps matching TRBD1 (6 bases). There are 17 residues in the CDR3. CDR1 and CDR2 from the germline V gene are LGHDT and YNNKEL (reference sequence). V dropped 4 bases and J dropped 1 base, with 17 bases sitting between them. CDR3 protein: CASSPTTQQGAKNIQYF. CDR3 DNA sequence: TGTGCCAGCAGCCCGACGACCCAACAGGGTGCCAAAAACATTCAGTACTTC.

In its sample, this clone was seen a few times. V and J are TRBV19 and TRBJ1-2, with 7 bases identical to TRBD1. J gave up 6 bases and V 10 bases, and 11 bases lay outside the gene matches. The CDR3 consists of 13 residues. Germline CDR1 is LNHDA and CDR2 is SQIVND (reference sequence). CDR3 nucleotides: TGTGCCACCACGTGGGACAGAAAGAATGGCTACACCTTC. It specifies CATTWDRKNGYTF.

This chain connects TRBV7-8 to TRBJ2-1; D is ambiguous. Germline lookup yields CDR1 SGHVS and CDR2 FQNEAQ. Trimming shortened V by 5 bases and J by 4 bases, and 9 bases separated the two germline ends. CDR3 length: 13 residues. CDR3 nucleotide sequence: TGTGCCAGCAGCCCCCCCGGTTACAATGAGCAGTTCTTC. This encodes CASSPPGYNEQFF.

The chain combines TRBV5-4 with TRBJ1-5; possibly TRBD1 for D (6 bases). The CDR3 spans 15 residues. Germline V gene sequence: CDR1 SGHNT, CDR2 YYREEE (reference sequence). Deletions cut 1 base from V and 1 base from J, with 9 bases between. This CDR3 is CASSLQGSSNQPQHF. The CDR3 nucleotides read TGTGCCAGCAGCTTGCAGGGGTCGAGCAATCAGCCCCAGCATTTT.

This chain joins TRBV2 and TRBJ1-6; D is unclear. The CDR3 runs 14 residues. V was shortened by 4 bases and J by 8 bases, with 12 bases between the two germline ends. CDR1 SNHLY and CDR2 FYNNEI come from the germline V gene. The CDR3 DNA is TGTGCCAGCAGTGCGGAGACGGGAGATTCACCCCTCCACTTT. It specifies CASSAETGDSPLHF.

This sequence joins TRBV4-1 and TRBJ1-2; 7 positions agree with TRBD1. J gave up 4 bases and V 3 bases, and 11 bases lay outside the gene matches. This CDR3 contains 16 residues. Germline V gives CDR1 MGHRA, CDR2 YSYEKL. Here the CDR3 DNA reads TGCGCCAGCAGCCACTCCAACTGGACAGGAATCTATGGCTACACCTTC. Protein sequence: CASSHSNWTGIYGYTF.

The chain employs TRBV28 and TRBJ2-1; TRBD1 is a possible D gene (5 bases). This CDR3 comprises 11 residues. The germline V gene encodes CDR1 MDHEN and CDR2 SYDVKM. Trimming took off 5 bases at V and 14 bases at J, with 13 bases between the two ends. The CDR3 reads CASSTTGCKFF. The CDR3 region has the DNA TGTGCCAGCAGTACTACAGGATGTAAGTTCTTC.

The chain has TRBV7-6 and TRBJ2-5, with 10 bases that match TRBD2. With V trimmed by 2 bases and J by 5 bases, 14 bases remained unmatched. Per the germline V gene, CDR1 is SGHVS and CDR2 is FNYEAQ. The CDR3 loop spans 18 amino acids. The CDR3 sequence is CASSLPARTSGWSETQYF. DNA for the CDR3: TGTGCCAGCAGCTTACCAGCGAGGACTAGCGGATGGTCGGAGACCCAGTACTTC.

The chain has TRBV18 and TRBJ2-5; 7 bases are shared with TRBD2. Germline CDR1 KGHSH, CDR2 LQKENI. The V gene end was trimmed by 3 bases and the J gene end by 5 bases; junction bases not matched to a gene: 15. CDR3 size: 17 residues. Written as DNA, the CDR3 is TGTGCCAGCTCACCCCCCAGCGGGGATTTATTCTGGGAGACCCAGTACTTC. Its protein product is CASSPPSGDLFWETQYF.

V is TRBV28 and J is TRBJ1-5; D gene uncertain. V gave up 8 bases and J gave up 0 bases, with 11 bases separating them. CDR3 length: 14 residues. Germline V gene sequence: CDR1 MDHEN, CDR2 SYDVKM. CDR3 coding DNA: TGTGCCAGCCTAACGTACCATAGCAATCAGCCCCAGCATTTT. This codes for CASLTYHSNQPQHF.

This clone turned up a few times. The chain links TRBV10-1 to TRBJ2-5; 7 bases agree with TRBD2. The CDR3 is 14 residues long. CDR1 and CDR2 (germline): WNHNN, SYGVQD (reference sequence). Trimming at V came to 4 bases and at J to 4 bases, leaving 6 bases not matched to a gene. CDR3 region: CASSAGTTPETQYF. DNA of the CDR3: TGCGCCAGCAGTGCCGGGACTACTCCAGAGACCCAGTACTTC.

The chain's CDR3 is CASKTGPNEKLFF. Here the CDR3 DNA reads TGTGCCAGTAAGACAGGCCCTAATGAAAAACTGTTTTTT. This chain uses TRBV2 with TRBJ1-4; weak D call: TRBD1 (6 bases). This CDR3 comprises 13 residues. The V end lost 9 bases, the J end lost 3 bases, and 11 bases lay between the germline ends. CDR1 is SNHLY, CDR2 FYNNEI, per germline.

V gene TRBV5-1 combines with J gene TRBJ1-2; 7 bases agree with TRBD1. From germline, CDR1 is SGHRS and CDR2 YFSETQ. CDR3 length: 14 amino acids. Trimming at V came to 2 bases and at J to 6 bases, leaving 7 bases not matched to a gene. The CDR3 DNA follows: TGCGCCAGCAGCTTAGGGACAGACATCCATGGCTACACCTTC. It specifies CASSLGTDIHGYTF.

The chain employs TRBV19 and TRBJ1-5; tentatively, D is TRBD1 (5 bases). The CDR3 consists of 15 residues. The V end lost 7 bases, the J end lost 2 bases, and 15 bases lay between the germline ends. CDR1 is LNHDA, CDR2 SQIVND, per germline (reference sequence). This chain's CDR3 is CASTGEGRGNQPQHF. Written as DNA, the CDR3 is TGTGCCAGTACGGGCGAAGGCAGGGGCAATCAGCCCCAGCATTTT.

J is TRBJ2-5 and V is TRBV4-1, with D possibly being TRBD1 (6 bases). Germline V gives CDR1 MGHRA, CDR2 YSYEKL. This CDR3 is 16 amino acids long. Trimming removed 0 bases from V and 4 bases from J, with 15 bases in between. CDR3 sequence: CASSQDGHRDAETQYF. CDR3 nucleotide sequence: TGCGCCAGCAGCCAAGACGGCCACAGGGATGCAGAGACCCAGTACTTC.

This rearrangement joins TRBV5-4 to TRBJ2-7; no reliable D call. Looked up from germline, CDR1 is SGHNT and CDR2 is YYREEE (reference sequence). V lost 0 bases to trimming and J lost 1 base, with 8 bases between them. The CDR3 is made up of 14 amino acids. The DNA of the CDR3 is TGTGCCAGCAGCTTGGACGAGCTTTCCTACGAGCAGTACTTC. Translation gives CASSLDELSYEQYF.

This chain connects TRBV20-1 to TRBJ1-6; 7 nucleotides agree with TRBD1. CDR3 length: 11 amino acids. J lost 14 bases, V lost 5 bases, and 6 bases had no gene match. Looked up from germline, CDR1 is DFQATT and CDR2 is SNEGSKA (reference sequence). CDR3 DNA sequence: TGCAGTGCTTCCAACGACAGGGCCCTCCACTTT. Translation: CSASNDRALHF.

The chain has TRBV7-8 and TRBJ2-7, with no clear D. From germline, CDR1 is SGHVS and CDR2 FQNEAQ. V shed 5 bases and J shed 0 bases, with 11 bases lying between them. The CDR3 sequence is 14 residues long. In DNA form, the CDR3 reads TGTGCCAGCAGCCGAATTTACAACTCCTACGAGCAGTACTTC. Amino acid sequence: CASSRIYNSYEQYF.

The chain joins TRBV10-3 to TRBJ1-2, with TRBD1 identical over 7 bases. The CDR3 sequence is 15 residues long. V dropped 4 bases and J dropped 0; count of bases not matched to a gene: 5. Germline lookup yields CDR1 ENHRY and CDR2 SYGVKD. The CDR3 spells CAISGTGIPNYGYTF. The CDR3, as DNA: TGTGCCATCAGTGGGACAGGAATACCTAACTATGGCTACACCTTC.

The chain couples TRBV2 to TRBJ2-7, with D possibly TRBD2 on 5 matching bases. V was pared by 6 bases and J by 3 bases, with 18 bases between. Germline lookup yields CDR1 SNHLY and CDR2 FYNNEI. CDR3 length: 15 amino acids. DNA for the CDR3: TGTGCCAGCAGCGGGATGGGATTTCCCGACTACGAGCAGTACTTC. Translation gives CASSGMGFPDYEQYF.

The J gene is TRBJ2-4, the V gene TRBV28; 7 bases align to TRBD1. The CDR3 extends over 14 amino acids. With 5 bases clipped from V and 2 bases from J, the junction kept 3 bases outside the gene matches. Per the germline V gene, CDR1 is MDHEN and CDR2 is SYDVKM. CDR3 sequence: CASSRQGSKNIQYF. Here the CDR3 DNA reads TGTGCCAGCAGTCGACAGGGTTCCAAAAACATTCAGTACTTC.

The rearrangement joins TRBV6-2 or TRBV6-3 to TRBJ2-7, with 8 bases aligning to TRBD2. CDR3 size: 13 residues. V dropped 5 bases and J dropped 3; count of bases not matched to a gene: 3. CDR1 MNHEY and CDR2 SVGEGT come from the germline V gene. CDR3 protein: CASSRTSGYEQYF. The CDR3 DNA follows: TGTGCCAGCAGTCGAACTAGCGGCTACGAGCAGTACTTC.

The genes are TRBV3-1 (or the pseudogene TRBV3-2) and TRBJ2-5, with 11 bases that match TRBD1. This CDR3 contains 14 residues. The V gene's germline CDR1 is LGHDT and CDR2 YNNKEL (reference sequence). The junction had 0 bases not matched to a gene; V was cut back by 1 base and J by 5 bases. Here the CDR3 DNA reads TGTGCCAGCAGCCAAGGGGACAGGGGGGAGACCCAGTACTTC. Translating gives CASSQGDRGETQYF.

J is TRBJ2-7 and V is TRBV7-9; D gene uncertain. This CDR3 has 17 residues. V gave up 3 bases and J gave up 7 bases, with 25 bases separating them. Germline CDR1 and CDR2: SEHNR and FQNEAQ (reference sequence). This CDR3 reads CASSFIRVSLASAEQYF. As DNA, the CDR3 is TGTGCCAGCAGCTTTATAAGAGTTAGTTTAGCCAGCGCGGAGCAGTACTTC.

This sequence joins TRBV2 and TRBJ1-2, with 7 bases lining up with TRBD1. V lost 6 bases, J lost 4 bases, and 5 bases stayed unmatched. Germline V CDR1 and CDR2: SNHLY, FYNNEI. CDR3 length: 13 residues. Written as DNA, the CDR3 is TGTGCCAGCAGGAGACAGGGTGGCTATGGCTACACCTTC. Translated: CASRRQGGYGYTF.

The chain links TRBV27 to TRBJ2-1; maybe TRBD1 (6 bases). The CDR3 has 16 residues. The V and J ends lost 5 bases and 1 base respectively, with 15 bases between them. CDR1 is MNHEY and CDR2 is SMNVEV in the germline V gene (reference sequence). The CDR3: CASSGNTRGSYNEQFF. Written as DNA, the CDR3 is TGTGCCAGCAGTGGGAATACCAGGGGTTCCTACAATGAGCAGTTCTTC.

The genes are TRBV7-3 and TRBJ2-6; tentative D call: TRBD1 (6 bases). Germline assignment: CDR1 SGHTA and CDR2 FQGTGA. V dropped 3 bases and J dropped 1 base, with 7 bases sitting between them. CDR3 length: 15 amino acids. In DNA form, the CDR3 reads TGTGCCAGCAGCTTTAGGGGGTCTGGGGCCAACGTCCTGACTTTC. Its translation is CASSFRGSGANVLTF.

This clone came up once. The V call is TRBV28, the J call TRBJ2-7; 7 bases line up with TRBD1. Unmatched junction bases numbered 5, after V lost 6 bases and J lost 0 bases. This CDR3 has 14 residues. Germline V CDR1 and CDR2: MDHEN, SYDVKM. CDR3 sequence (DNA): TGTGCCAGCAGCTCAGGGGGTAGCTCCTACGAGCAGTACTTC. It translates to CASSSGGSSYEQYF. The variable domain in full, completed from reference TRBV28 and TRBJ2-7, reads DVKVTQSSRYLVKRTGEKVFLECVQDMDHENMFWYRQDPGLGLRLIYFSYDVKMKEKGDIPEGYSVSREKKERFSLILESASTNQTSMYLCASSSGGSSYEQYFGPGTRLTVT.